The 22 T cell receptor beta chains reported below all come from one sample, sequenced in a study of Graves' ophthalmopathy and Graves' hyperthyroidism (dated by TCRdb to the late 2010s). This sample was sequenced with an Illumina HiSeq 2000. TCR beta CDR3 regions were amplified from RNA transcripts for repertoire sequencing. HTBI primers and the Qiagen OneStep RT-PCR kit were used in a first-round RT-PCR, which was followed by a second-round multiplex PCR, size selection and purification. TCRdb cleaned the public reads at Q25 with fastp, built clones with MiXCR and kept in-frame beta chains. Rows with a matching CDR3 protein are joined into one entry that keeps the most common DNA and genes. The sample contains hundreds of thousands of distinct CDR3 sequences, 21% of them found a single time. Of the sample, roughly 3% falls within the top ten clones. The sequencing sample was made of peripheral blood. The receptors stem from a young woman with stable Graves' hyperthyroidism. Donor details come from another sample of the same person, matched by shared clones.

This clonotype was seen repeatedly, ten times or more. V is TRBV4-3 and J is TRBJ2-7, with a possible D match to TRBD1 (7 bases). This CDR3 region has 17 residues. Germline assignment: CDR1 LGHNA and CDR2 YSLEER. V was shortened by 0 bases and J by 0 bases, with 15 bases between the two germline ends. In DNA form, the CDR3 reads TGCGCCAGCAGCCAAGATCTGGCAGGGGGGCTCTCCTACGAGCAGTACTTC. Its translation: CASSQDLAGGLSYEQYF.

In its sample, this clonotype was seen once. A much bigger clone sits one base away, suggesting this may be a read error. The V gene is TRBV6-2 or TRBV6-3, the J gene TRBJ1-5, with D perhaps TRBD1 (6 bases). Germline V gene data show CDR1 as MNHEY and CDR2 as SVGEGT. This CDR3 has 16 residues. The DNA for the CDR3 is TGTGCCAGCAGTTCCATCGGGGACAACCCAAATCAGCCCCATCATTTT. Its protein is CASSSIGDNPNQPHHF.

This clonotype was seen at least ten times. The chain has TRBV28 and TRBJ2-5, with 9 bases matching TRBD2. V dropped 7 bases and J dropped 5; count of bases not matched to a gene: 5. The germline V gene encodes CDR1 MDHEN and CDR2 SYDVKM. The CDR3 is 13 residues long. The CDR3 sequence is CASKAGGPETQYF. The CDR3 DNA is TGTGCCAGCAAGGCGGGGGGGCCGGAGACCCAGTACTTC.

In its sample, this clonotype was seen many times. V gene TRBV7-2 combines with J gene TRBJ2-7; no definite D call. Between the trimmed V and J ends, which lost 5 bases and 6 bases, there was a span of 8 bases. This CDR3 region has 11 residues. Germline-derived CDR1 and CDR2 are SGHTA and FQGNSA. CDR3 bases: TGTGCCAGCAGCCCCTACCGCGAGCAGTACTTC. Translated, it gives CASSPYREQYF.

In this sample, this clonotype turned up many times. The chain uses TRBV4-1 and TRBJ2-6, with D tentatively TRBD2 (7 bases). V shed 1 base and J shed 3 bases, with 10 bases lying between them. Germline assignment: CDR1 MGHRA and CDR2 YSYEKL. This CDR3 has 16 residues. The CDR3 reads CASSQAGGYGANVLTF. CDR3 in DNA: TGCGCCAGCAGCCAAGCGGGGGGCTATGGGGCCAACGTCCTGACTTTC.

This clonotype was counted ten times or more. The CDR3 DNA reads TGTGCCAGCAGTGAACGGTTAAGCTCCTACGAGCAGTACTTC. Translated: CASSERLSSYEQYF. The chain couples TRBV2 to TRBJ2-7; no definite D call. This CDR3 is built from 14 residues. V gave up 2 bases and J gave up 0 bases, with 8 bases separating them. Germline V CDR1 and CDR2: SNHLY, FYNNEI.

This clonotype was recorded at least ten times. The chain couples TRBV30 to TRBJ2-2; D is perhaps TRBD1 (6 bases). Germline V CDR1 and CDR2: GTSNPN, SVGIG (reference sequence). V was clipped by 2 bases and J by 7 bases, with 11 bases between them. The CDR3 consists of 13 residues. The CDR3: CAWSTGIDGELFF. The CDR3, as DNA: TGTGCCTGGAGTACAGGGATCGACGGGGAGCTGTTTTTT. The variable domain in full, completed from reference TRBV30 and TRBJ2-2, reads SQTIHQWPATLVQPVGSPLSLECTVEGTSNPNLYWYRQAAGRGLQLLFYSVGIGQISSEVPQNLSASRPQDRQFILSSKKLLLSDSGFYLCAWSTGIDGELFFGEGSRLTVL.

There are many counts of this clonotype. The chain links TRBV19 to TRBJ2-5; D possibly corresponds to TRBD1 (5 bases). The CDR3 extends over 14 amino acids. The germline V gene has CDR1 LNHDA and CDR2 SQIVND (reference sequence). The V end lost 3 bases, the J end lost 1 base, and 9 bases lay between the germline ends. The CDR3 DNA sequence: TGTGCCAGTAGTATTTATAGGGGCCAAGAGACCCAGTACTTC. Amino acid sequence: CASSIYRGQETQYF.

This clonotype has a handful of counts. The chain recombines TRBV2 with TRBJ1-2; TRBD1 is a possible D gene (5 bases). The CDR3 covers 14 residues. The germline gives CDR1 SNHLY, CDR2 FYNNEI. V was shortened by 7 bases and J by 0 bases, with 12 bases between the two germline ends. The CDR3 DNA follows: TGTGCCAGCAATGGCAGGGAGGCTAACTATGGCTACACCTTC. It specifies CASNGREANYGYTF.

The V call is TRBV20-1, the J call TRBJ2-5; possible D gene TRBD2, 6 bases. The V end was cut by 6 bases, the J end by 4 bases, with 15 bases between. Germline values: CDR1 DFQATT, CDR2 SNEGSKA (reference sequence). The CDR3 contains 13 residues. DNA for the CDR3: TGCAGTGCGAGAACGGACGGGGGAGAGACCCAGTACTTC. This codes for CSARTDGGETQYF.

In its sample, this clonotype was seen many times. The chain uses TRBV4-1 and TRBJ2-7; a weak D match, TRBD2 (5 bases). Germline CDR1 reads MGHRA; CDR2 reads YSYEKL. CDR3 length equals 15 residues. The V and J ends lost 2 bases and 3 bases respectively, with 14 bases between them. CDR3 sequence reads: CASSQPGRYLYEQYF. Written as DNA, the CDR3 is TGCGCCAGCAGCCAACCGGGGAGATACCTCTACGAGCAGTACTTC.

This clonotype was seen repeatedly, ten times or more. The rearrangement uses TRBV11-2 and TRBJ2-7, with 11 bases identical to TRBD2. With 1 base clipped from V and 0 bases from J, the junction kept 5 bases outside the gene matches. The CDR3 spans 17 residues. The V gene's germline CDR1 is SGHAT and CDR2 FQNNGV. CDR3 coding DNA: TGTGCCAGCAGCTTAGTTGCTAGCGGGAGGAGCTCCTACGAGCAGTACTTC. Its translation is CASSLVASGRSSYEQYF.

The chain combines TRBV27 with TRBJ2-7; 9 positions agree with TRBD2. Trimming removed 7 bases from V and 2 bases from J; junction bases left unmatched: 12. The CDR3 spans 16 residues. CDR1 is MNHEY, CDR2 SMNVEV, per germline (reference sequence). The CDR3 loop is CASNSLGLAPAYEQYF. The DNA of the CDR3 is TGTGCCAGCAACAGCCTAGGACTAGCGCCTGCCTACGAGCAGTACTTC.

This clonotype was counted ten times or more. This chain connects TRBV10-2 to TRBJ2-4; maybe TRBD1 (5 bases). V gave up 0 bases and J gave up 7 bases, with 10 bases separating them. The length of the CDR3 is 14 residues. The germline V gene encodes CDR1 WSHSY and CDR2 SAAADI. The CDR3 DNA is TGCGCCAGCAGTGAGTCGGGGCAGGGCAACATTCAGTACTTC. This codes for CASSESGQGNIQYF.

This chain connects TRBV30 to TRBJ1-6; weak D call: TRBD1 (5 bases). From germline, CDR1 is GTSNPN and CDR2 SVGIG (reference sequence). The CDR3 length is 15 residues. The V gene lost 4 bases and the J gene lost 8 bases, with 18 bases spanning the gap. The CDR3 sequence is CAWNPGGGDYSPLHF. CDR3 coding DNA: TGTGCCTGGAACCCGGGGGGGGGTGATTATTCACCCCTCCACTTT.

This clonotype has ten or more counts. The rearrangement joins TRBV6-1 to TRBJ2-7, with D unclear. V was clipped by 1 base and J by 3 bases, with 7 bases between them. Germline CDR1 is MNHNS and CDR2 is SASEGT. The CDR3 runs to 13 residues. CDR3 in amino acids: CASSEGVNYEQYF. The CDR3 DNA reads TGTGCCAGCAGTGAAGGGGTTAACTACGAGCAGTACTTC.

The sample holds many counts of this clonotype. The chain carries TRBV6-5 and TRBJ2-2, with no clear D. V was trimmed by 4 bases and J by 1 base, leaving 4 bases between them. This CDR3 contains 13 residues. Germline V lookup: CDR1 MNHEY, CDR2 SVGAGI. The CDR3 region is CASSWRNTGELFF. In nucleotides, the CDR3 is TGTGCCAGCAGTTGGAGGAACACCGGGGAGCTGTTTTTT.

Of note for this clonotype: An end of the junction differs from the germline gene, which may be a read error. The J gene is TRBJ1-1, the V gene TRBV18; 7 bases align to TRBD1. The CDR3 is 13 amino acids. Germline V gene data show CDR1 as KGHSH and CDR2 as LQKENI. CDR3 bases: TGTGCCAGCTCACCTGGGACAGACACTGAAGCTCTCTTT. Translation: CASSPGTDTEALF.

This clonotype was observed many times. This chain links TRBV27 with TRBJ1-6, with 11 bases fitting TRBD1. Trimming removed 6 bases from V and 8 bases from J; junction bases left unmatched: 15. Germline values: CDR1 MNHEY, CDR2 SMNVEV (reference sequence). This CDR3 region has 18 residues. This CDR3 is CASSDLYGTGGLDSPLHF. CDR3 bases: TGTGCCAGCAGCGATCTCTACGGGACAGGGGGACTGGATTCACCCCTCCACTTT.

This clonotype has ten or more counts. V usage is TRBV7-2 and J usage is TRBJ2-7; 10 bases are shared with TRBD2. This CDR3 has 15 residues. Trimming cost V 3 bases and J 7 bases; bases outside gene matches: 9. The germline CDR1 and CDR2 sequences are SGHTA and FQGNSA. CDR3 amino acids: CASSLSGRAQGEQYF. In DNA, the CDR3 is TGTGCCAGCAGCTTGAGCGGGAGGGCCCAGGGGGAGCAGTACTTC. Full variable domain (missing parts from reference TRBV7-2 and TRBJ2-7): GAGVSQSPSNKVTEKGKDVELRCDPISGHTALYWYRQSLGQGLEFLIYFQGNSAPDKSGLPSDRFSAERTGGSVSTLTIQRTQQEDSAVYLCASSLSGRAQGEQYFGPGTRLTVT.

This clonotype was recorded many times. The CDR3 here is CSARLPANYEQYF. DNA for the CDR3: TGCAGTGCTAGATTGCCGGCTAACTACGAGCAGTACTTC. The rearrangement links TRBV20-1 to TRBJ2-7, with no clear D. Germline CDR1 reads DFQATT; CDR2 reads SNEGSKA (reference sequence). V dropped 2 bases and J dropped 3 bases, with 11 bases sitting between them. This CDR3 contains 13 residues.

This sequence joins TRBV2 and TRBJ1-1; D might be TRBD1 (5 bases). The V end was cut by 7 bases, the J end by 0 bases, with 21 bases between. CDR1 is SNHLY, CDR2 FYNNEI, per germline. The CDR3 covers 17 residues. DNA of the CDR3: TGTGCCAGCAACGAATGGCAGGGCTCGGCGATGAACACTGAAGCTTTCTTT. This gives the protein CASNEWQGSAMNTEAFF.